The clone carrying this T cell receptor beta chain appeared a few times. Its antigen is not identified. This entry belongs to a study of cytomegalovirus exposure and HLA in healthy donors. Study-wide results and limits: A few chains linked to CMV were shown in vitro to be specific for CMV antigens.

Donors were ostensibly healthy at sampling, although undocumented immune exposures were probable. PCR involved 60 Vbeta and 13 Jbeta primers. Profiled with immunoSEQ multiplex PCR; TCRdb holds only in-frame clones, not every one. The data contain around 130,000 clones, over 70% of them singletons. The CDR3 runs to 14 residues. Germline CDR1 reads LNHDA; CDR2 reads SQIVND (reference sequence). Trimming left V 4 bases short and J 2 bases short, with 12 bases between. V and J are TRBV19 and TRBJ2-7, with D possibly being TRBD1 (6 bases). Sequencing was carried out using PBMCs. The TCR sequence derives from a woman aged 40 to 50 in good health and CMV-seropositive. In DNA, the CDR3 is TGTGCCAGTAGTAACCGGGACAAAACCTACGAGCAGTACTTC. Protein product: CASSNRDKTYEQYF.